This is a list of T cell receptor beta chains from one sample in a study of OX40 agonist ivuxolimab in advanced cancers. Some clones are missing from TCRdb's copy, which holds only in-frame ones; the method was immunoSEQ multiplex PCR. The sample holds 130,000 or so clones, 90% to 95% seen once. The sample in question was CD4+ or CD8+ T cells sorted from blood, obtained in a trial of the OX40 agonist ivuxolimab. The origin of the receptors is an adult with an advanced solid tumor such as melanoma, head and neck, liver or kidney cancer. Both conserved end residues are part of each CDR3. Each record gives: J gene, V gene, CDR3 protein.

j_call: TRBJ1-1
v_call: TRBV29-1
cdr3_aa: CSVEGQMNTEAFF

j_call: TRBJ2-7
v_call: TRBV6-6
cdr3_aa: CASSQAGEQYF

j_call: TRBJ2-7
v_call: TRBV18
cdr3_aa: CASSPREGGSYEQYF

j_call: TRBJ2-7
v_call: TRBV6-1
cdr3_aa: CASSENRGPYEQYF

j_call: TRBJ2-7
v_call: TRBV11-2
cdr3_aa: CASSPGVARGSYEQYF

j_call: TRBJ1-3
v_call: TRBV27
cdr3_aa: CASSWRGGGNTIYF

j_call: TRBJ2-2
v_call: TRBV7-2
cdr3_aa: CASSLLGTNTGELFF

j_call: TRBJ1-2
v_call: TRBV7-9
cdr3_aa: CASSFPVLGPIGGYTF

j_call: TRBJ2-5
v_call: TRBV7-7
cdr3_aa: CASSRGLGGETQYF

j_call: TRBJ2-1
v_call: TRBV7-2
cdr3_aa: CASSLGWGQGVDEQFF

j_call: TRBJ2-1
v_call: TRBV5-4
cdr3_aa: CASSLVRGGRASNEQFF

j_call: TRBJ2-2
v_call: TRBV13
cdr3_aa: CASSLQRRGYTGELFF

j_call: TRBJ2-3
v_call: TRBV6-5
cdr3_aa: CASSYSRGDPDTQYF

j_call: TRBJ2-3
v_call: TRBV18
cdr3_aa: CASSPVGGGTDTQYF

j_call: TRBJ2-5
v_call: TRBV18
cdr3_aa: CASSPAAYQETQYF

j_call: TRBJ1-1
v_call: TRBV7-9
cdr3_aa: CASSFGQGAGAFF

j_call: TRBJ1-1
v_call: TRBV27
cdr3_aa: CASRFDRDPLDTEAFF

j_call: TRBJ2-1
v_call: TRBV6-6
cdr3_aa: CASSYSWSGYNEQFF

j_call: TRBJ2-7
v_call: TRBV5-1
cdr3_aa: CASSPRGQGPLEQYF

j_call: TRBJ1-2
v_call: TRBV6-5
cdr3_aa: CASSSAGTDWNYGYTF

j_call: TRBJ1-1
v_call: TRBV18
cdr3_aa: CASSPSSMGNTEAFF

j_call: TRBJ1-2
v_call: TRBV5-4
cdr3_aa: CASSFKDSNYGYTF

j_call: TRBJ1-5
v_call: TRBV10-3
cdr3_aa: CAIGEGNQPQHF

j_call: TRBJ2-7
v_call: TRBV25-1
cdr3_aa: CASRRDRGSYEQYF

j_call: TRBJ1-5
v_call: TRBV28
cdr3_aa: CASSSPPNQPQHF

j_call: TRBJ1-5
v_call: TRBV7-3
cdr3_aa: CASSLVRGGNQPQHF

j_call: TRBJ2-3
v_call: TRBV29-1
cdr3_aa: CSPVGASTDTQYF

j_call: TRBJ1-2
v_call: TRBV6-5
cdr3_aa: CASSYQTGGGGYTF

j_call: TRBJ2-7
v_call: TRBV4-3
cdr3_aa: CASSQGGFGPSADEQYF

j_call: TRBJ1-2
v_call: TRBV4-1
cdr3_aa: CASSQDFGSQHYGYTF

j_call: TRBJ2-2
v_call: TRBV7-8
cdr3_aa: CASSHRSSATSTGELFF

j_call: TRBJ2-2
v_call: TRBV6-5
cdr3_aa: CASGGTPVHGELFF

j_call: TRBJ2-7
v_call: TRBV7-2
cdr3_aa: CASSSPPVGSYEQYF

j_call: TRBJ1-4
v_call: TRBV4-3
cdr3_aa: CASSHRENNEKLFF

j_call: TRBJ2-6
v_call: TRBV5-1
cdr3_aa: CASSLVGARGSGANVLTF

j_call: TRBJ1-5
v_call: TRBV18
cdr3_aa: CASSYIGAGPQHF

j_call: TRBJ2-3
v_call: TRBV19
cdr3_aa: CASAASTDTQYF

j_call: TRBJ2-5
v_call: TRBV7-7
cdr3_aa: CASSQNRVPQETQYF

j_call: TRBJ2-7
v_call: TRBV7-2
cdr3_aa: CASSLGGLSYEQYF

j_call: TRBJ2-7
v_call: TRBV14
cdr3_aa: CASSQTSGFSYEQYF

j_call: TRBJ2-5
v_call: TRBV9
cdr3_aa: CASSVGAGGAQWAQYF

j_call: TRBJ2-1
v_call: TRBV9
cdr3_aa: CASSVASGRGNEQFF

j_call: TRBJ2-1
v_call: TRBV4-2
cdr3_aa: CASSLGQMRAGGSEQFF

j_call: TRBJ2-7
v_call: TRBV25-1
cdr3_aa: CASSEGQGLYEQYF

j_call: TRBJ1-1
v_call: TRBV5-5
cdr3_aa: CASRPQGVNTEAFF

j_call: TRBJ2-1
v_call: TRBV28
cdr3_aa: CASSMGTRTTGEQFF

j_call: TRBJ2-7
v_call: TRBV6-6
cdr3_aa: CASTRQGPVIYEQYF

j_call: TRBJ2-7
v_call: TRBV7-9
cdr3_aa: CASAAGGLSSYEQYF

j_call: TRBJ2-2
v_call: TRBV9
cdr3_aa: CASSKRGLAGAGTGELFF

j_call: TRBJ2-2
v_call: TRBV25-1
cdr3_aa: CASRNTLRGNTGELFF

j_call: TRBJ1-1
v_call: TRBV27
cdr3_aa: CASSAQMNTEAFF